This note documents a single TCR beta chain sequence. The entry originates in a study of shared clonotypes between healthy human individuals. Using immunoSEQ multiplex PCR, the repertoire was profiled, and TCRdb retains in-frame clones only, with some absent. The top ten hold about 0.067% of the sample, which has roughly 500,000 clones, more than 95% seen once. The length of the CDR3 is 16 residues. Germline values: CDR1 SGHTS, CDR2 YDEGEE. Deletions cut 2 bases from V and 1 base from J, with 12 bases between. Material for sequencing was naive CD4+ T cells sorted from blood. Subset here: CD45RA+ positively selected. J is TRBJ2-2 and V is TRBV5-8, with D perhaps assigned TRBD1 or TRBD2 (5 bases each). The TCR originated in a woman in her 30s in good health. CDR3 region: CASSFIGTVNTGELFF. The CDR3 DNA is TGTGCCAGCAGCTTCATAGGGACGGTGAACACCGGGGAGCTGTTTTTT.